This T cell receptor beta chain is drawn from a study of shared clonotypes between healthy human individuals. Whole-study findings and limits: Some clonotypes were shared by all four sorted-subset donors, while others were not shared. The non-shared ones had lower generation probabilities than the shared ones.

Study donors comprised healthy, HIV-negative adults devoid of recent acute infection or vaccination. The assay was run at deep level. Measured with immunoSEQ multiplex PCR; TCRdb has only the in-frame clones, and not every one. Of hundreds of thousands of clones listed, 73% are singletons. With regard to this clone: Its cognate antigen is unknown.

The ends lost 5 bases at V and 6 bases at J; junction bases unmatched: 5. The CDR3 is 14 amino acids. Germline V gives CDR1 SGHVS, CDR2 FNYEAQ. Sequenced sample: memory CD4+ T cells sorted from blood. Subset here: CD45RA-negative fraction. This receptor was obtained from a woman in her twenties or thirties in good health. The rearrangement links TRBV7-6 to TRBJ1-4; 8 bases agree with TRBD1. CDR3 coding DNA: TGTGCCAGCAGCCCGGGACAGGCCGATGAAAAACTGTTTTTT. It specifies CASSPGQADEKLFF.